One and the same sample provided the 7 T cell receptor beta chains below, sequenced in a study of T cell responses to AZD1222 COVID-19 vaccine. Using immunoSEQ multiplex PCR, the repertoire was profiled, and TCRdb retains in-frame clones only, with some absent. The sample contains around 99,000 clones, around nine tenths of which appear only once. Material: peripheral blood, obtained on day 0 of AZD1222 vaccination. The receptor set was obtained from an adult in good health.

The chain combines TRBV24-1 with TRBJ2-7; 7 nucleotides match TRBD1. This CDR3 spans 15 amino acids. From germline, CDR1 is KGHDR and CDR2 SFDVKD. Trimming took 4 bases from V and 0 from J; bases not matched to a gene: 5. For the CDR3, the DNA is TGTGCCACCAGTGACACGGGACAGAACTCCTACGAGCAGTACTTC. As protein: CATSDTGQNSYEQYF.

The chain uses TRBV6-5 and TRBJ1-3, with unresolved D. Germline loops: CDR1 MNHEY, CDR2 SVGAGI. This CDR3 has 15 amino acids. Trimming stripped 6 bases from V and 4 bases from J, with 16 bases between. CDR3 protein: CASSPREGRGNTIYF. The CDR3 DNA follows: TGTGCCAGCAGCCCAAGGGAGGGTAGGGGAAACACCATATATTTT.

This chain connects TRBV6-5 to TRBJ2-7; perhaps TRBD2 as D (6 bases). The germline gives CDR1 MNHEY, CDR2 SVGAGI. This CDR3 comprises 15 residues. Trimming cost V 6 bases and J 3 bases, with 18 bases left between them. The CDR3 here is CASRGFLGDFYEQYF. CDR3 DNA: TGTGCCAGCAGGGGATTTTTGGGGGACTTCTACGAGCAGTACTTC.

CDR3 in amino acids: CASSFRSLVNTEAFF. As DNA, the CDR3 is TGTGCCAGCAGCTTTCGAAGCTTGGTGAACACTGAAGCTTTCTTT. The chain employs TRBV5-8 and TRBJ1-1, with D hard to call. The CDR3 totals 15 residues. The V gene lost 2 bases and the J gene lost 0 bases, with 11 bases spanning the gap. The V gene's germline CDR1 is SGHTS and CDR2 YDEGEE.

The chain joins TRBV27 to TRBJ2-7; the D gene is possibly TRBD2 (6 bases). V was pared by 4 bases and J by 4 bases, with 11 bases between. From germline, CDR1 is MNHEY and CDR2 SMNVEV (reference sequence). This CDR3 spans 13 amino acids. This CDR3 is CASSSGTGYEQYF. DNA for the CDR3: TGTGCCAGCAGTTCCGGGACTGGATACGAGCAGTACTTC.

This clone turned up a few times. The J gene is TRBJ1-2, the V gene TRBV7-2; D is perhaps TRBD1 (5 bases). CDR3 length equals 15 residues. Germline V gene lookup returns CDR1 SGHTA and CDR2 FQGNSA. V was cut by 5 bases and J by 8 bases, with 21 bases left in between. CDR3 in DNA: TGTGCCAGCAGCCCAGGATTGGGGACCGGGGCAGGCTACACCTTC. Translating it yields CASSPGLGTGAGYTF.

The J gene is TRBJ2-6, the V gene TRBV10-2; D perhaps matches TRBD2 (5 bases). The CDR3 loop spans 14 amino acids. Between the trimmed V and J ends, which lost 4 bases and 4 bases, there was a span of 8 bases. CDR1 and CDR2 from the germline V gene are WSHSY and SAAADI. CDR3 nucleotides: TGCGCCAGCAGTGTGAGGGCCGGGGCCAACGTCCTGACTTTC. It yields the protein CASSVRAGANVLTF.